This TCR beta chain was captured by sequencing in a study of neurological immune-mediated disorders. A single record per CDR3 protein comes from TCRdb applying MiXCR to the 5' RACE reads. The sample has about 58,000 distinct CDR3 sequences, 3% to 4.5% seen once. In its sample, this clonotype was seen many times. Specimen: PBMCs. This clonotype was obtained from a young man with multiple sclerosis.

CDR3 bases: TGCGCCAGCAGTCCAGGAGATAACTATGGCTACACCTTC. This translates into CASSPGDNYGYTF. The rearrangement uses TRBV4-1 and TRBJ1-2; the D is unclear. With 6 bases removed from V and 1 base from J, the gap between germline ends came to 9 bases. Germline V lookup: CDR1 MGHRA, CDR2 YSYEKL. This CDR3 spans 13 amino acids.